Listed here are 30 T cell receptor beta chains from one sample, sequenced in a study of blood T cell repertoires in COVID-19. Assay: immunoSEQ multiplex PCR; the TCRdb copy retains only in-frame clones and omits some. This table holds a few hundred thousand clones, 80% to 90% found once. The sequenced sample was peripheral blood. The receptors come from a woman aged 70-85 years with acute or convalescent COVID-19.

This chain joins TRBV19 and TRBJ1-2; the match to TRBD1 covers 9 bases. The CDR3 is 17 amino acids. V lost 5 bases to trimming and J lost 0 bases; unmatched junction nucleotides: 10. Germline loops: CDR1 LNHDA, CDR2 SQIVND (reference sequence). This CDR3 is CASSSGLDRGSNYGYTF. CDR3 bases: TGTGCCAGTAGTTCGGGCCTGGACAGGGGATCTAACTATGGCTACACCTTC. Combining the CDR3 with reference TRBV19 and TRBJ1-2 gives the whole variable domain DGGITQSPKYLFRKEGQNVTLSCEQNLNHDAMYWYRQDPGQGLRLIYYSQIVNDFQKGDIAEGYSVSREKKESFPLTVTSAQKNPTAFYLCASSSGLDRGSNYGYTFGSGTRLTVV.

This clone was observed a handful of times. The chain recombines TRBV6-2 or TRBV6-3 with TRBJ1-3; D call uncertain. This CDR3 is built from 13 residues. V dropped 4 bases and J dropped 0 bases, with 4 bases sitting between them. The germline V gene has CDR1 MNHEY and CDR2 SVGEGT. The chain's CDR3 is CASSWSSGNTIYF. The CDR3 nucleotides are TGTGCCAGCAGTTGGAGCTCTGGAAACACCATATATTTT.

The rearrangement uses TRBV5-1 and TRBJ1-4, with D hard to call. CDR1 is SGHRS, CDR2 YFSETQ, per germline. The length of the CDR3 is 13 residues. V dropped 0 bases and J dropped 4 bases, with 4 bases sitting between them. CDR3 protein: CASSLGHNEKLFF. For the CDR3, the DNA is TGCGCCAGCAGCTTGGGGCATAATGAAAAACTGTTTTTT.

The chain carries TRBV2 and TRBJ2-6; 10 bases are shared with TRBD1. J lost 2 bases, V lost 6 bases, and 7 bases had no gene match. This CDR3 comprises 17 residues. CDR1 and CDR2 (germline): SNHLY, FYNNEI. The CDR3 loop reads CASRAGTGETGANVLTF. CDR3 in DNA: TGTGCCAGCAGAGCCGGGACAGGGGAGACTGGGGCCAACGTCCTGACTTTC. Together with reference TRBV2 and TRBJ2-6, the CDR3 gives the full variable domain: EPEVTQTPSHQVTQMGQEVILRCVPISNHLYFYWYRQILGQKVEFLVSFYNNEISEKSEIFDDQFSVERPDGSNFTLKIRSTKLEDSAMYFCASRAGTGETGANVLTFGAGSRLTVL.

The V call is TRBV3-1 (or the pseudogene TRBV3-2), the J call TRBJ2-4; perhaps TRBD2 as D (5 bases). V was cut by 2 bases and J by 3 bases, with 11 bases left in between. The CDR3 sequence is 15 residues long. Germline V gene lookup returns CDR1 LGHDT and CDR2 YNNKEL (reference sequence). CDR3 sequence (DNA): TGTGCCAGCAGCCAATCACAGACTATCAAAAACATTCAGTACTTC. Residues: CASSQSQTIKNIQYF.

This chain connects TRBV18 to TRBJ1-2; 7 positions match TRBD1. The CDR3 length is 16 residues. The germline V gene encodes CDR1 KGHSH and CDR2 LQKENI. V was clipped by 4 bases and J by 2 bases; unmatched bases: 10. CDR3 sequence reads: CASSLISGTANYGYTF. In nucleotides, the CDR3 is TGTGCCAGCTCACTAATCTCCGGGACAGCCAACTATGGCTACACCTTC.

This rearrangement joins TRBV7-9 to TRBJ2-7; possibly TRBD2 for D (5 bases). Trimming removed 9 bases from V and 1 base from J, with 19 bases in between. The CDR3 has 15 amino acids. Germline CDR1 reads SEHNR; CDR2 reads FQNEAQ (reference sequence). CDR3 DNA sequence: TGTGCCAGAGACTATCTTCCGGGTACTTCCTACGAGCAGTACTTC. Translating gives CARDYLPGTSYEQYF.

The gene calls are TRBV4-1 and TRBJ1-6, with 7 bases identical to TRBD1. J lost 9 bases, V lost 4 bases, and 6 bases had no gene match. The CDR3 is made up of 14 amino acids. Germline V gene data show CDR1 as MGHRA and CDR2 as YSYEKL. The CDR3 here is CASSRGQASSPLHF. CDR3 sequence (DNA): TGCGCCAGCAGCCGCGGACAGGCGAGTTCACCCCTCCACTTT.

The chain links TRBV5-1 to TRBJ1-4; D possibly corresponds to TRBD1 (5 bases). Germline CDR1 is SGHRS and CDR2 is YFSETQ. This CDR3 is 15 amino acids long. V dropped 2 bases and J dropped 7 bases, with 15 bases sitting between them. The CDR3 nucleotides read TGCGCCAGCAGCTTACCCGCGGGACCAAGTGAAAAACTGTTTTTT. Protein sequence: CASSLPAGPSEKLFF.

CDR3 residues: CASSGTGGEKLFF. CDR3 nucleotide sequence: TGTGCCAGCTCCGGGACAGGGGGGGAAAAACTGTTTTTT. The rearrangement joins TRBV9 to TRBJ1-4; 11 bases match TRBD1. CDR1 is SGDLS, CDR2 YYNGEE, per germline. This CDR3 contains 13 residues. The junction had 4 bases not matched to a gene; V was cut back by 7 bases and J by 8 bases.

The rearrangement uses TRBV7-9 and TRBJ1-4; D might be TRBD1 (5 bases). The germline V gene has CDR1 SEHNR and CDR2 FQNEAQ (reference sequence). Trimming cost V 1 base and J 0 bases, with 15 bases left between them. The CDR3 length is 18 residues. CDR3 DNA: TGTGCCAGCAGCTTAGGAGTCGAGGGGAGGGCAACTAATGAAAAACTGTTTTTT. This encodes CASSLGVEGRATNEKLFF.

The J gene is TRBJ1-2, the V gene TRBV24-1; D gene uncertain. The length of the CDR3 is 13 residues. V lost 1 base and J 4 bases, leaving 6 bases between the germline ends. Germline CDR1 is KGHDR and CDR2 is SFDVKD. The CDR3 here is CATSDFSGYGYTF. CDR3 sequence (DNA): TGTGCCACCAGTGATTTTTCAGGCTATGGCTACACCTTC.

This sequence joins TRBV14 and TRBJ2-7, with 8 nucleotides matching TRBD2. Germline CDR1 SGHDN, CDR2 FVKESK. The V and J ends lost 4 bases and 0 bases, in that order; junction bases with no gene match: 5. The CDR3 contains 15 residues. DNA of the CDR3: TGTGCCAGCAGCCCCTTAACTAGCGGCTCCTACGAGCAGTACTTC. Translation gives CASSPLTSGSYEQYF.

The J gene is TRBJ2-2, the V gene TRBV11-3; the D is unclear. Trimming left V 4 bases short and J 4 bases short, with 4 bases between. This CDR3 has 12 amino acids. The germline V gene has CDR1 SGHNT and CDR2 YENEEA. The CDR3 bases are TGTGCCAGCAGCTGGAGCACCGGGGAGCTGTTTTTT. It yields the protein CASSWSTGELFF.

The chain is built from TRBV30 and TRBJ1-4; 7 bases are a match to TRBD1. This CDR3 spans 13 amino acids. J was trimmed by 5 bases and V by 3 bases; bases with no gene match: 3. Germline V CDR1 and CDR2: GTSNPN, SVGIG (reference sequence). In DNA, the CDR3 is TGTGCCTGGAGCCTACAGGGGAATGAAAAACTGTTTTTT. This translates into CAWSLQGNEKLFF.

The chain employs TRBV5-1 and TRBJ2-3; TRBD2 might be the D (5 bases). CDR3 size: 15 residues. The V end lost 3 bases, the J end lost 4 bases, and 15 bases lay between the germline ends. Per germline, CDR1 SGHRS and CDR2 YFSETQ. Written as DNA, the CDR3 is TGCGCCAGCAGCTCGGGGTTGTCAGTCGCAGATACGCAGTATTTT. This gives the protein CASSSGLSVADTQYF.

The rearrangement joins TRBV19 to TRBJ2-4, with 7 bases that match TRBD1. The CDR3 is 14 residues long. V shed 5 bases, J shed 6 bases, and the junction held 7 bases outside the gene matches. Germline V gene data show CDR1 as LNHDA and CDR2 as SQIVND (reference sequence). The CDR3 sequence: CASSPGDSGNIQYF. CDR3 coding DNA: TGTGCCAGTAGTCCTGGGGACAGTGGAAACATTCAGTACTTC.

This chain connects TRBV18 to TRBJ2-2; no firm D call. This CDR3 is built from 17 residues. Trimming removed 4 bases from V and 0 bases from J, with 15 bases in between. Germline V gene data show CDR1 as KGHSH and CDR2 as LQKENI. The DNA of the CDR3 is TGTGCCAGCTCACGGAACACGGCACGGGCGAACACCGGGGAGCTGTTTTTT. Its translation is CASSRNTARANTGELFF.

The rearrangement joins TRBV24-1 to TRBJ2-6; D ambiguous. CDR1 and CDR2 from the germline V gene are KGHDR and SFDVKD. The CDR3 spans 16 residues. V was cut by 4 bases and J by 0 bases, with 9 bases left in between. CDR3 loop: CATSDPHISGANVLTF. CDR3 bases: TGTGCCACCAGTGACCCTCACATCTCTGGGGCCAACGTCCTGACTTTC.

This clone appeared a single time. The chain employs TRBV10-3 and TRBJ1-3; 9 positions agree with TRBD1. Germline values: CDR1 ENHRY, CDR2 SYGVKD. Losses at the gene ends were 5 bases for V and 6 bases for J; bases not matched to a gene: 5. The CDR3 sequence is 14 residues long. CDR3: CAISPGTGSNTIYF. In nucleotides, the CDR3 is TGTGCCATCAGTCCTGGGACAGGGTCAAACACCATATATTTT.

This rearrangement joins TRBV28 to TRBJ1-3, with TRBD1 identical over 7 bases. V shed 7 bases and J 0 bases; nucleotides not matched to a gene: 6. Germline CDR1 is MDHEN and CDR2 is SYDVKM. This CDR3 is built from 15 residues. Written as DNA, the CDR3 is TGTGCCAGCAACAGGGGCTCCTACTCTGGAAACACCATATATTTT. This sequence encodes CASNRGSYSGNTIYF.

The rearrangement uses TRBV27 and TRBJ1-5; 9 nucleotides line up with TRBD1. The CDR3 length is 15 residues. V was pared by 3 bases and J by 5 bases, with 5 bases of the junction left unmatched. Germline-derived CDR1 and CDR2 are MNHEY and SMNVEV (reference sequence). CDR3 DNA: TGTGCCAGCAGTTTGGCGGGACAGGGATATCAGCCCCAGCATTTT. Encoded protein: CASSLAGQGYQPQHF.

The chain employs TRBV5-1 and TRBJ1-2, with a tentative D call TRBD1 (5 bases). The CDR3 loop spans 13 amino acids. V lost 3 bases and J lost 2, with 8 bases in between. Germline CDR1 SGHRS, CDR2 YFSETQ. The CDR3 loop reads CASSSGLNYGYTF. The DNA for the CDR3 is TGCGCCAGCAGCTCGGGACTGAACTATGGCTACACCTTC.

The J gene is TRBJ2-3, the V gene TRBV3-1 (or the pseudogene TRBV3-2); D remains unclear. V dropped 2 bases and J dropped 6 bases, with 12 bases sitting between them. Germline V CDR1 and CDR2: LGHDT, YNNKEL (reference sequence). The CDR3 runs 14 residues. CDR3: CASSQRLSTDTQYF. The CDR3 DNA is TGTGCCAGCAGCCAACGGTTGAGTACGGATACGCAGTATTTT.

The chain has TRBV5-6 and TRBJ2-7; D call uncertain. Trimming took off 3 bases at V and 3 bases at J, with 4 bases between the two ends. This CDR3 has 11 amino acids. The germline V gene has CDR1 SGHDT and CDR2 YYEEEE. CDR3 residues: CASSSRYEQYF. The CDR3 DNA follows: TGTGCCAGCAGCTCTCGCTACGAGCAGTACTTC.

This clone was seen just once. The chain recombines TRBV30 with TRBJ1-6; D gene uncertain. V was shortened by 3 bases and J by 10 bases, with 19 bases between the two germline ends. The CDR3 is 15 amino acids. Germline assignment: CDR1 GTSNPN and CDR2 SVGIG (reference sequence). The CDR3, as DNA: TGTGCCTGGAGCGCTACCCGGGAGAGAATATCACCCCTCCACTTT. Amino acid sequence: CAWSATRERISPLHF.

The chain recombines TRBV18 with TRBJ1-3; D unclear. The CDR3 runs to 14 residues. The V and J ends lost 10 bases and 0 bases respectively, with 13 bases between them. Germline CDR1 and CDR2: KGHSH and LQKENI. CDR3 sequence reads: CATLPGNSGNTIYF. The CDR3 DNA sequence: TGTGCCACCCTACCCGGGAACTCTGGAAACACCATATATTTT.

The V call is TRBV30, the J call TRBJ1-2, with D possibly matching TRBD1 (5 bases). Germline assignment: CDR1 GTSNPN and CDR2 SVGIG (reference sequence). CDR3 length equals 13 residues. V was trimmed by 4 bases and J by 8 bases, leaving 17 bases between them. The CDR3 protein is CAWTPLGGAGYTF. CDR3 nucleotides: TGTGCCTGGACTCCCCTGGGAGGGGCCGGCTACACCTTC. Filled out from reference TRBV30 and TRBJ1-2, the complete variable domain reads SQTIHQWPATLVQPVGSPLSLECTVEGTSNPNLYWYRQAAGRGLQLLFYSVGIGQISSEVPQNLSASRPQDRQFILSSKKLLLSDSGFYLCAWTPLGGAGYTFGSGTRLTVV.

The chain employs TRBV19 and TRBJ1-4; 8 nucleotides line up with TRBD1. CDR1 and CDR2 from the germline V gene are LNHDA and SQIVND (reference sequence). J was trimmed by 5 bases and V by 7 bases; bases with no gene match: 9. The CDR3 is 15 residues long. The CDR3 DNA reads TGTGCCAGTAAACCGACAGGGGCCGAAAATGAAAAACTGTTTTTT. Its protein product is CASKPTGAENEKLFF.

This chain links TRBV29-1 with TRBJ2-3; D perhaps matches TRBD1 (5 bases). Trimming removed 5 bases at V and 1 base at J, with 7 bases between. The CDR3 sequence is 12 residues long. Looked up from germline, CDR1 is SQVTM and CDR2 is ANQGSEA. CDR3 in amino acids: CSVTTGTDTQYF. The CDR3 bases are TGCAGCGTTACGACAGGCACAGATACGCAGTATTTT.